Below are 29 T cell receptor beta chains sequenced from a single sample in a study of blood T cells in healthy people across ages. The authors ran a second PCR of about 6 to 11 cycles using a sample-barcoded 5' primer and a J-beta primer mix. TCRdb fed the 5' RACE reads into MiXCR, producing one record per CDR3 protein. The top ten clones hold around 20% of a sample with about 800,000 distinct CDR3 sequences, 58% of them seen once. Sequenced: blood. These receptors were obtained from a man younger than 40 in good health.

The rearrangement uses TRBV11-3 and TRBJ2-1; no clear D. Trimming left V 1 base short and J 7 bases short, with 8 bases between. This CDR3 contains 13 residues. The germline CDR1 and CDR2 sequences are SGHNT and YENEEA. This chain's CDR3 is CASSLGGQNEQFF. DNA for the CDR3: TGTGCCAGCAGCTTAGGAGGTCAAAATGAGCAGTTCTTC.

V usage is TRBV20-1 and J usage is TRBJ2-6, with D possibly TRBD1 on 5 matching bases. Germline V gives CDR1 DFQATT, CDR2 SNEGSKA (reference sequence). The CDR3 has 18 residues. The V end lost 6 bases, the J end lost 0 bases, and 21 bases lay between the germline ends. The CDR3 protein is CSALPGRHFFSGANVLTF. The CDR3 bases are TGCAGTGCCTTGCCAGGGCGACACTTCTTCTCTGGGGCCAACGTCCTGACTTTC.

J is TRBJ1-1 and V is TRBV20-1, with 8 bases that match TRBD1. The germline CDR1 and CDR2 sequences are DFQATT and SNEGSKA (reference sequence). CDR3 length: 12 amino acids. V was pared by 4 bases and J by 7 bases, with 5 bases of the junction left unmatched. The CDR3 reads CSATDRGNEAFF. The CDR3 region has the DNA TGCAGTGCTACCGACAGGGGAAATGAAGCTTTCTTT.

The rearrangement uses TRBV7-2 and TRBJ2-3; D unclear. The CDR3 contains 13 residues. Trimming left V 3 bases short and J 0 bases short, with 4 bases between. Germline V CDR1 and CDR2: SGHTA, FQGNSA. CDR3 sequence: CASSFESTDTQYF. CDR3 coding DNA: TGTGCCAGCAGCTTCGAAAGCACAGATACGCAGTATTTT.

V is TRBV20-1 and J is TRBJ2-7; D is uncertain. There are 12 residues in the CDR3. Germline V gives CDR1 DFQATT, CDR2 SNEGSKA (reference sequence). V lost 1 base and J lost 5, with 9 bases in between. The CDR3 DNA follows: TGCAGTGCTAGAGGTCTTTCAAACGAGCAGTACTTC. Residues: CSARGLSNEQYF.

This clonotype was observed a handful of times. This chain connects TRBV11-2 to TRBJ2-7, with a tentative D call TRBD1 (7 bases). Germline CDR1 SGHAT, CDR2 FQNNGV. This CDR3 has 14 residues. Trimming pared 3 bases from V and 7 bases from J, leaving 16 bases between. Here the CDR3 DNA reads TGTGCCAGCAGCTTCCGACAGGGAGGCAGGGAGCAGTACTTC. Translation gives CASSFRQGGREQYF.

This clonotype was observed a handful of times. This chain joins TRBV18 and TRBJ2-4; D is undetermined. V was pared by 0 bases and J by 0 bases, with 9 bases between. The CDR3 length is 16 residues. The germline CDR1 and CDR2 sequences are KGHSH and LQKENI. The CDR3 DNA follows: TGTGCCAGCTCACCACCGATGGGGTTAGCCAAAAACATTCAGTACTTC. Translation: CASSPPMGLAKNIQYF.

This clonotype was counted a few times. The gene calls are TRBV5-1 and TRBJ2-5; 8 bases match TRBD1. The V gene's germline CDR1 is SGHRS and CDR2 YFSETQ. There are 15 residues in the CDR3. V lost 3 bases to trimming and J lost 4 bases; unmatched junction nucleotides: 8. DNA of the CDR3: TGCGCCAGCAGCTCTACGGACAGGGCCGGAGAGACCCAGTACTTC. Its translation is CASSSTDRAGETQYF.

V is TRBV20-1 and J is TRBJ2-3; possible D gene TRBD2, 6 bases. The germline CDR1 and CDR2 sequences are DFQATT and SNEGSKA (reference sequence). Trimming stripped 3 bases from V and 1 base from J, with 17 bases between. The CDR3 totals 16 residues. The CDR3 DNA reads TGCAGTGCTAGGGAGAGGCGGGGAGTGGGCACAGATACGCAGTATTTT. Its translation: CSARERRGVGTDTQYF.

The chain couples TRBV12-3 or TRBV12-4 to TRBJ1-2; D possibly corresponds to TRBD1 (5 bases). The CDR3 runs 15 residues. Trimming cost V 11 bases and J 5 bases, with 24 bases left between them. The CDR3 bases are TGTGCCGGCACTCTAGGCATGGGGCAGGTGTATGGCTACACCTTC. As protein: CAGTLGMGQVYGYTF.

The J gene is TRBJ2-7, the V gene TRBV7-9, with 10 bases matching TRBD2. In germline, CDR1 is SEHNR, CDR2 FQNEAQ (reference sequence). This CDR3 comprises 18 residues. V trimming: 3 bases; J trimming: 0 bases; junction bases outside the gene matches: 11. DNA of the CDR3: TGTGCCAGCAGCTTCCCTCTAGCGGGGGTCCTAAGCTCCTACGAGCAGTACTTC. It yields the protein CASSFPLAGVLSSYEQYF.

Written as DNA, the CDR3 is TGTGCCACCAGTGGACGGGGCTCCACAGATACGCAGTATTTT. Its translation: CATSGRGSTDTQYF. The rearrangement joins TRBV24-1 to TRBJ2-3, with D perhaps being TRBD1 or TRBD2 (5 bases each). Germline CDR1 KGHDR, CDR2 SFDVKD. The CDR3 extends over 14 amino acids. V dropped 5 bases and J dropped 2 bases, with 10 bases sitting between them.

A remark on this clonotype: A junction boundary mismatches the germline segment, possibly from a read error. The CDR3 loop is CANSQAPTSGGTTYEQYF. The CDR3 nucleotides read TGTGCCAACAGCCAAGCTCCGACTAGCGGGGGGACCACCTACGAGCAGTACTTC. The rearrangement uses TRBV4-2 and TRBJ2-7; 13 bases map to TRBD2. Germline loops: CDR1 LGHNA, CDR2 YNFKEQ. The CDR3 has 18 amino acids.

The chain couples TRBV9 to TRBJ2-4; the match to TRBD2 covers 11 bases. V was clipped by 7 bases and J by 7 bases; unmatched bases: 7. There are 14 residues in the CDR3. CDR1 and CDR2 (germline): SGDLS, YYNGEE. Written as DNA, the CDR3 is TGTGCCAGCGGTAGCGGGGGGGGAATTAACATTCAGTACTTC. The encoded protein is CASGSGGGINIQYF.

Only one count was recorded for this clonotype. The V gene is TRBV10-3, the J gene TRBJ2-1; 8 bases are a match to TRBD2. The CDR3 has 13 amino acids. CDR1 is ENHRY, CDR2 SYGVKD, per germline. J was trimmed by 9 bases and V by 4 bases; bases with no gene match: 5. CDR3 DNA: TGTGCCATCAGTGCCAGCGGGAGAGCTGAGCAGTTCTTC. It yields the protein CAISASGRAEQFF.

There are a few counts of this clonotype. The gene calls are TRBV5-1 and TRBJ2-1, with D possibly being TRBD2 (5 bases). V was clipped by 3 bases and J by 0 bases, with 10 bases between them. The CDR3 extends over 15 amino acids. Germline V gene sequence: CDR1 SGHRS, CDR2 YFSETQ. The CDR3 loop reads CASSSGLGSYNEQFF. CDR3 DNA: TGCGCCAGCAGCTCAGGACTGGGCTCCTACAATGAGCAGTTCTTC.

This clonotype has more than one count but fewer than ten. J is TRBJ2-7 and V is TRBV9; D is possibly TRBD1 or TRBD2 (5 bases each). Per the germline V gene, CDR1 is SGDLS and CDR2 is YYNGEE. The CDR3 totals 15 residues. Trimming took 2 bases from V and 2 from J, leaving 14 bases between them. DNA for the CDR3: TGTGCCAGCAGCGTGAGCCCGGGGACCGCCTACGAGCAGTACTTC. Protein: CASSVSPGTAYEQYF.

V gene TRBV30 combines with J gene TRBJ2-7, with D perhaps matching TRBD1 (5 bases). The J call is in doubt because the DNA end fits TRBJ2-5 better. From germline, CDR1 is GTSNPN and CDR2 SVGIG (reference sequence). The CDR3 spans 13 residues. CDR3 protein: CAWSVDSKETQYF. Here the CDR3 DNA reads TGTGCCTGGAGTGTAGACAGTAAGGAGACCCAGTACTTC.

The chain carries TRBV7-2 and TRBJ2-7; TRBD2 might be the D (7 bases). Trimming took 1 base from V and 4 from J, leaving 14 bases between them. This CDR3 is built from 15 residues. The germline CDR1 and CDR2 sequences are SGHTA and FQGNSA. CDR3 protein: CASSLVGGDTYEQYF. The DNA for the CDR3 is TGTGCCAGCAGCTTAGTAGGGGGGGATACTTACGAGCAGTACTTC.

This clonotype was seen more than once but under ten times. The chain couples TRBV15 to TRBJ2-7, with 8 bases aligning to TRBD1. The J call could be wrong; TRBJ2-5 is a better fit for the DNA end. This CDR3 spans 13 amino acids. Germline CDR1 and CDR2: LNHNV and YYDKDF (reference sequence). CDR3 in DNA: TGTGCCACCAGCAACGGACAGGGACAGACCCAGTACTTC. Translated, it gives CATSNGQGQTQYF.

In this sample, this clonotype turned up a few times. CDR3 DNA: TGTGCCAGCAGCTTAGCGCTGGCAGGGGGCAAAGACTACAATGAGCAGTTCTTC. Encoded protein: CASSLALAGGKDYNEQFF. V and J are TRBV7-9 and TRBJ2-1; 8 bases map to TRBD1. CDR3 length: 18 residues. Trimming took 0 bases from V and 3 from J; bases not matched to a gene: 10. Germline CDR1 SEHNR, CDR2 FQNEAQ (reference sequence).

The rearrangement joins TRBV28 to TRBJ2-7; no firm D call. V was clipped by 3 bases and J by 6 bases, with 12 bases between them. The germline V gene has CDR1 MDHEN and CDR2 SYDVKM. CDR3 length: 13 amino acids. CDR3 sequence reads: CASSFTPRGEQYF. CDR3 DNA sequence: TGTGCCAGCAGTTTTACCCCTAGAGGCGAGCAGTACTTC.

The chain recombines TRBV7-9 with TRBJ1-1; possible D gene TRBD1, 5 bases. Germline V gene data show CDR1 as SEHNR and CDR2 as FQNEAQ (reference sequence). This CDR3 comprises 18 residues. V lost 0 bases and J 2 bases, leaving 19 bases between the germline ends. The CDR3 is CASSLALMRGGGNTEAFF. The CDR3 bases are TGTGCCAGCAGCTTAGCGCTAATGAGGGGTGGGGGTAACACTGAAGCTTTCTTT.

V and J are TRBV6-2 or TRBV6-3 and TRBJ2-4, with a weak D call TRBD1 (6 bases). CDR1 MNHEY and CDR2 SVGEGT come from the germline V gene. The ends were cut back, 8 bases at V and 0 bases at J, with 14 bases in the middle. This CDR3 is 15 amino acids long. Written as DNA, the CDR3 is TGTGCCAGCGTCTCGGGACAAGTAGCCAAAAACATTCAGTACTTC. It codes for CASVSGQVAKNIQYF.

This clonotype was seen a single time. The V call is TRBV6-6, the J call TRBJ2-3; D is unresolved. Per the germline V gene, CDR1 is MNHNY and CDR2 is SVGAGI (reference sequence). This CDR3 contains 13 residues. V lost 7 bases to trimming and J lost 5 bases, with 13 bases between them. As DNA, the CDR3 is TGTGCCAGCACGAGGTTAGATGGAGATACGCAGTATTTT. Its protein product is CASTRLDGDTQYF.

The V and J genes are TRBV10-3 and TRBJ1-5; no reliable D call. Germline CDR1 reads ENHRY; CDR2 reads SYGVKD. The CDR3 sequence is 12 residues long. V lost 4 bases to trimming and J lost 4 bases, with 5 bases between them. For the CDR3, the DNA is TGTGCCATCAGTGGGGGAAATCAGCCCCAGCATTTT. Translation: CAISGGNQPQHF.

This rearrangement joins TRBV7-8 to TRBJ1-2; D is ambiguous. With 5 bases removed from V and 2 bases from J, the gap between germline ends came to 12 bases. The germline gives CDR1 SGHVS, CDR2 FQNEAQ. This CDR3 comprises 14 residues. The CDR3 spells CASSATTGNYGYTF. The CDR3 bases are TGTGCCAGCAGCGCTACGACGGGGAACTATGGCTACACCTTC.

To note about this clonotype: An end of the junction does not agree with germline; a read error may underlie this. The chain couples TRBV18 to TRBJ1-6; D gene ambiguous. The CDR3 spans 15 residues. The germline CDR1 and CDR2 sequences are KGHSH and LQKENI. In DNA, the CDR3 is TGTGCCAGCTCAGTGGCCCCGGGAGAAAATTCACCCTTCCACTTT. Its protein is CASSVAPGENSPFHF.

The V and J genes are TRBV7-2 and TRBJ2-3; 15 nucleotides match TRBD2. This CDR3 spans 16 amino acids. Trimming cost V 5 bases and J 6 bases; bases outside gene matches: 6. Per germline, CDR1 SGHTA and CDR2 FQGNSA. The CDR3 DNA sequence: TGTGCCAGCAGCGGACTAGCGGGAGGGCCGGCTGATACGCAGTATTTT. Protein sequence: CASSGLAGGPADTQYF.